The entry that follows covers one T cell receptor beta chain sequence. This clone's antigen is unknown. The sample holds no much larger clone one base away, and base qualities are not on file. This record belongs to a study of T cell changes during pregnancy in multiple sclerosis (dated by TCRdb to about 2019). For the wider study: In women with multiple sclerosis, the researchers looked at how the T cell repertoire shifted as pregnancy progressed.

The receptor library was made with the immunoSEQ multiplex PCR assay. TCRdb provides this immuneACCESS table in a form limited to in-frame rearrangements. Some clones are lacking; in checked studies, under half of them reflect an unresolved V gene, and why the rest are absent is not known. This sample holds about 89,000 clones; 85% to 95% were observed only once. 0.7% to 0.95% of the sample is taken by the ten largest. Trimming leaves V shorter by 7 bases and J shorter by 1 base, with the junction holding 16 bases beyond the gene matches. The CDR3 starts with the cysteine, ends with the phenylalanine, and has 17 residues. The CDR3 DNA has 51 bases and is translated from base 1. The germline V gene supplies CDR1 MDHEN and CDR2 SYDVKM.

Sequencing was performed on peripheral blood, taken in the third trimester of pregnancy. The chain links TRBV28 with TRBJ2-7; the junction holds 7 bases that match TRBD1. This receptor was identified in a female donor with multiple sclerosis, enrolled in a pregnancy study. The CDR3 protein sequence reads: CASNPRDSSRISYEQYF. The DNA sequence is TGTGCCAGCAACCCAAGGGACAGCTCAAGAATATCCTACGAGCAGTACTTC.